This T cell receptor beta chain was documented in a study of CD8 T cells in ankylosing spondylitis. Points from the study as a whole: Characteristic of ankylosing spondylitis blood, it appeared, was a TCR beta motif comprising about 8 highly homologous variants. Significant enrichment of disease-linked clones was reported in matched ankylosing spondylitis synovial fluid.

Germline V gives CDR1 MNHNS, CDR2 SASEGT. V was clipped by 4 bases and J by 9 bases, with 10 bases between them. The CDR3 extends over 13 amino acids. In this sample, this clonotype turned up a few times. Its antigen is currently unknown. TCRdb fed the 5' RACE reads into MiXCR, producing one record per CDR3 protein. The sample comprises approximately 290,000 distinct CDR3 sequences, roughly 20% of which are singletons, and about 4% rests with the top ten. The V gene is TRBV6-1, the J gene TRBJ1-6, with a possible D match to TRBD1 (6 bases). This TCR derives from a female donor with ankylosing spondylitis or in good health (not recorded which). Sequences were obtained from blood, either unsorted or a sorted T cell fraction (not recorded which). CDR3 loop: CASSGGLTSPLHF. CDR3 DNA sequence: TGTGCCAGCAGTGGGGGGCTAACTTCACCCCTCCACTTT.